Shown below are 16 T cell receptor beta chains from a single sample sequenced in a study of T cell responses to AZD1222 COVID-19 vaccine. The data were produced by immunoSEQ multiplex PCR, yet TCRdb's version contains in-frame clones alone and is incomplete. The data contain about 150,000 clones, around 85% of them singletons. This specimen was peripheral blood, taken on day 0 of MenACWY control vaccination. Receptor source: an adult in good health.

This clone was observed a single time. The rearrangement uses TRBV11-2 and TRBJ2-7; 8 bases agree with TRBD1. V shed 5 bases and J 6 bases; nucleotides not matched to a gene: 3. The germline V gene has CDR1 SGHAT and CDR2 FQNNGV. The CDR3 loop spans 12 amino acids. CDR3 amino acids: CASSATGAEQYF. The CDR3 DNA sequence: TGTGCCAGCAGCGCGACAGGGGCCGAGCAGTACTTC.

The V gene is TRBV11-2, the J gene TRBJ2-1, with TRBD2 matching over 10 bases. The CDR3 is made up of 16 amino acids. V lost 6 bases to trimming and J lost 4 bases; unmatched junction nucleotides: 9. Germline CDR1 SGHAT, CDR2 FQNNGV. CDR3 sequence (DNA): TGTGCCAGCAGGCCTACCGGGACTAGCGTTTACAATGAGCAGTTCTTC. Translation gives CASRPTGTSVYNEQFF.

This clone was detected only once. The chain couples TRBV12-3 or TRBV12-4 to TRBJ1-5, with TRBD1 as a possible D gene (5 bases). CDR3 length: 13 residues. The ends were cut back, 10 bases at V and 6 bases at J, with 16 bases in the middle. As DNA, the CDR3 is TGTGCCACCCGATTGGGGGGTTTTCAGCCCCAGCATTTT. This encodes CATRLGGFQPQHF.

The genes are TRBV29-1 and TRBJ2-7; possible D gene TRBD1, 6 bases. V lost 8 bases and J 8 bases, leaving 10 bases between the germline ends. The CDR3 has 9 residues. The germline V gene has CDR1 SQVTM and CDR2 ANQGSEA. In DNA form, the CDR3 reads TGCAGCCCCCGGGACAAGCAGTACGTC. Its translation is CSPRDKQYV.

The V and J genes are TRBV21-1 and TRBJ2-7. TRBV21-1 is annotated as a pseudogene. This CDR3 contains 10 residues. CDR3 nucleotides: TGTGCCAGCAGCAATAGTCGGCCCCAATTC. Protein: CASSNSRPQF.

The gene calls are TRBV5-1 and TRBJ2-7; D gene uncertain. CDR1 is SGHRS, CDR2 YFSETQ, per germline. The germline V and J ends were trimmed by 3 bases and 4 bases, with 20 bases remaining between them. This CDR3 region has 16 residues. This chain's CDR3 is CASSSGRAVPSYEQYF. The CDR3 nucleotides read TGCGCCAGCAGCTCCGGCCGGGCAGTCCCATCTTACGAGCAGTACTTC. Full variable domain (missing parts from reference TRBV5-1 and TRBJ2-7): KAGVTQTPRYLIKTRGQQVTLSCSPISGHRSVSWYQQTPGQGLQFLFEYFSETQRNKGNFPGRFSGRQFSNSRSEMNVSTLELGDSALYLCASSSGRAVPSYEQYFGPGTRLTVT.

The CDR3 region is CASSGRWGAYGYTF. CDR3 DNA: TGTGCCAGTAGTGGAAGGTGGGGCGCCTATGGCTACACCTTC. The chain has TRBV19 and TRBJ1-2; perhaps TRBD1 as D (5 bases). The CDR3 is 14 residues long. The V end lost 5 bases, the J end lost 4 bases, and 14 bases lay between the germline ends. CDR1 LNHDA and CDR2 SQIVND come from the germline V gene (reference sequence). The variable domain in full, with the rest retrieved from reference TRBV19 and TRBJ1-2, is DGGITQSPKYLFRKEGQNVTLSCEQNLNHDAMYWYRQDPGQGLRLIYYSQIVNDFQKGDIAEGYSVSREKKESFPLTVTSAQKNPTAFYLCASSGRWGAYGYTFGSGTRLTVV.

The chain is built from TRBV5-5 and TRBJ2-7; 10 positions agree with TRBD2. Germline assignment: CDR1 SGHKS and CDR2 YYEKEE (reference sequence). The CDR3 has 14 amino acids. Trimming cost V 9 bases and J 4 bases; bases outside gene matches: 10. This chain's CDR3 is CATALGLAAYEQYF. The DNA for the CDR3 is TGTGCCACCGCCTTAGGACTAGCGGCGTACGAGCAGTACTTC. The complete variable domain, with remaining parts taken from reference TRBV5-5 and TRBJ2-7, reads DAGVTQSPTHLIKTRGQQVTLRCSPISGHKSVSWYQQVLGQGPQFIFQYYEKEERGRGNFPDRFSARQFPNYSSELNVNALLLGDSALYLCATALGLAAYEQYFGPGTRLTVT.

This clone was found once. The chain combines TRBV11-3 with TRBJ2-2; 10 bases align to TRBD2. J was trimmed by 4 bases and V by 5 bases; bases with no gene match: 4. CDR1 SGHNT and CDR2 YENEEA come from the germline V gene. CDR3 length equals 15 residues. CDR3 loop: CASSPGLASTGELFF. As DNA, the CDR3 is TGTGCCAGCAGCCCGGGACTAGCGAGCACCGGGGAGCTGTTTTTT.

The chain has TRBV28 and TRBJ1-5, with D possibly matching TRBD1 (5 bases). V was pared by 1 base and J by 5 bases, with 9 bases between. CDR1 and CDR2 (germline): MDHEN, SYDVKM. The CDR3 loop spans 14 amino acids. The CDR3 DNA is TGTGCCAGCAGTTTATCCGGGACGGATCAGCCCCAGCATTTT. Translated: CASSLSGTDQPQHF.

In the case of this clone: This sample also contains other DNA sequences that code for the same CDR3. The CDR3 region is CAISESGGANTGELFF. The CDR3 nucleotides read TGTGCCATCAGTGAGTCAGGGGGCGCGAACACCGGGGAGCTGTTTTTT. The rearrangement links TRBV10-3 to TRBJ2-2, with 7 bases matching TRBD1. Germline assignment: CDR1 ENHRY and CDR2 SYGVKD. Trimming cost V 0 bases and J 0 bases; bases outside gene matches: 1. The CDR3 loop spans 16 amino acids.

The chain links TRBV5-1 to TRBJ1-1; D unresolved. V lost 0 bases and J 2 bases, leaving 17 bases between the germline ends. Germline V lookup: CDR1 SGHRS, CDR2 YFSETQ. The CDR3 consists of 17 residues. The CDR3 loop is CASSLDGVGRANTEAFF. Written as DNA, the CDR3 is TGCGCCAGCAGCTTGGACGGGGTGGGCAGAGCAAACACTGAAGCTTTCTTT.

The chain uses TRBV24-1 and TRBJ2-3; TRBD1 might be the D (6 bases). V was pared by 4 bases and J by 4 bases, with 14 bases between. Germline V lookup: CDR1 KGHDR, CDR2 SFDVKD. The CDR3 length is 15 residues. The CDR3 loop reads CATSDSYRVPDTQYF. The DNA for the CDR3 is TGTGCCACCAGTGACTCCTACAGGGTGCCAGATACGCAGTATTTT.

The chain carries TRBV28 and TRBJ2-4; D might be TRBD2 (5 bases). The CDR3 consists of 15 residues. Germline lookup yields CDR1 MDHEN and CDR2 SYDVKM. Trimming took off 3 bases at V and 1 base at J, with 10 bases between the two ends. Here the CDR3 reads CASSFPRRAKNIQYF. The CDR3 DNA is TGTGCCAGCAGTTTCCCAAGGAGGGCCAAAAACATTCAGTACTTC. Complete variable domain (other parts from reference TRBV28 and TRBJ2-4): DVKVTQSSRYLVKRTGEKVFLECVQDMDHENMFWYRQDPGLGLRLIYFSYDVKMKEKGDIPEGYSVSREKKERFSLILESASTNQTSMYLCASSFPRRAKNIQYFGAGTRLSVL.

The V and J genes are TRBV5-5 and TRBJ1-4; a weak D match, TRBD1 (6 bases). CDR1 is SGHKS, CDR2 YYEKEE, per germline (reference sequence). This CDR3 region has 15 residues. V was cut by 4 bases and J by 0 bases, with 10 bases left in between. The CDR3 is CASSRTGSTNEKLFF. The CDR3 DNA reads TGTGCCAGCAGCCGTACAGGGTCAACTAATGAAAAACTGTTTTTT.

The chain employs TRBV27 and TRBJ2-1; 10 nucleotides align to TRBD1. The J segment lost 6 bases and the V segment lost 4 bases, leaving 6 bases of the junction unmatched. The CDR3 covers 15 residues. The germline V gene encodes CDR1 MNHEY and CDR2 SMNVEV (reference sequence). The CDR3 nucleotides read TGTGCCAGCAGTTCCGGGACAGGGGTAGGCAATGAGCAGTTCTTC. Its protein is CASSSGTGVGNEQFF.